The clone carrying this TCR beta chain was counted a single time. No antigen is known for it. The CDR3 contains 17 residues. CDR1 KGHSH and CDR2 LQKENI come from the germline V gene. V dropped 3 bases and J dropped 6; count of bases not matched to a gene: 13. The sample belongs to a study of shared clonotypes between healthy human individuals. Once extracted for a subset, genomic DNA was divided evenly among several immunoSEQ plates. The data were produced by immunoSEQ multiplex PCR, yet TCRdb's version contains in-frame clones alone and is incomplete. The sample lists 800,000 to 1,200,000 clones, approximately 78% occurring once. The study, taken as a whole, reports: Estimated richness was generally greater in naive than memory subsets. Incompleteness in sorted-subset sequencing, despite large depth, was shown by rarefaction. Against clonotypes common to all four donors, non-shared ones had lower generation probabilities.

Source material: memory CD4+ T cells from PBMCs. Regarding subset: CD45RA-negative fraction. The clonotype comes from a man younger than 30 in good health. Some clones in this sample may be carry-over from other donors' samples. V is TRBV18 and J is TRBJ1-4, with 7 bases fitting TRBD1. The CDR3 DNA follows: TGTGCCAGCTCACCGACAGGGAGGGGAATCGGGGATGAAAAACTGTTTTTT. As protein: CASSPTGRGIGDEKLFF.